Below, 10 T cell receptor beta chains from the same sample are listed, as sequenced in a study of CD8 T cells in ankylosing spondylitis. TCRdb ran MiXCR on the 5' RACE reads and lists one entry per CDR3 protein. The sample lists about 340,000 distinct CDR3 sequences; about 15% were seen once. What was sequenced was blood, either unsorted or a sorted T cell fraction (not recorded which). Receptor source: a male donor with ankylosing spondylitis or in good health (not recorded which).

In the case of this clonotype: Compared with germline, one end of the junction differs, possibly owing to a read error. This chain connects TRBV2 to TRBJ2-2; D is possibly TRBD1 or TRBD2 (6 bases each). This CDR3 is built from 18 residues. CDR1 is SNHLY, CDR2 FYNNEI, per germline. CDR3 protein: CTSCLGGRRRPDTGELFF. CDR3 DNA: TGTACCAGCTGTTTAGGGGGGAGGAGGAGGCCGGACACCGGGGAGCTGTTTTTT.

CDR3 region: CASSYGIGWITEAFF. CDR3 nucleotide sequence: TGTGCCAGCAGCTATGGGATAGGGTGGATAACTGAAGCTTTCTTT. This chain connects TRBV11-2 to TRBJ1-1; D ambiguous. Per germline, CDR1 SGHAT and CDR2 FQNNGV. CDR3 size: 15 residues. V gave up 4 bases and J gave up 5 bases, with 17 bases separating them.

This clonotype turned up a few times. The chain uses TRBV5-1 and TRBJ2-1; 7 bases match TRBD2. The CDR3 has 16 residues. The ends lost 0 bases at V and 6 bases at J; junction bases unmatched: 9. Germline CDR1 is SGHRS and CDR2 is YFSETQ. CDR3 sequence (DNA): TGCGCCAGCAGCTTGGTGGGGGGGACCTCCCTCAATGAGCAGTTCTTC. Protein product: CASSLVGGTSLNEQFF.

This clonotype was counted only a few times. The V gene is TRBV12-3 or TRBV12-4, the J gene TRBJ2-2, with 7 bases fitting TRBD2. This CDR3 is 14 amino acids long. V was clipped by 7 bases and J by 4 bases; unmatched bases: 6. As DNA, the CDR3 is TGTGCCAGCACCGCTCGGGGGGTCACCGGGGAGCTGTTTTTT. Its translation: CASTARGVTGELFF.

The chain links TRBV12-3 or TRBV12-4 to TRBJ1-3; D gene unclear. The CDR3 consists of 15 residues. Trimming pared 0 bases from V and 4 bases from J, leaving 10 bases between. The CDR3 DNA reads as TGTGCCAGCAGTTTAGCGCTGCTTGGGGGAAACACCATATATTTT. Protein sequence: CASSLALLGGNTIYF.

The rearrangement links TRBV25-1 to TRBJ2-1; no clear D. The CDR3 has 16 amino acids. The V end was cut by 2 bases, the J end by 6 bases, with 17 bases between. Germline V gene lookup returns CDR1 MGHDK and CDR2 SYGVNS. CDR3: CASSESERVYGNEQFF. CDR3 bases: TGTGCCAGCAGTGAAAGCGAAAGGGTTTATGGCAATGAGCAGTTCTTC.

The sample holds a few counts of this clonotype. CDR3 sequence reads: CSVEDTVIGYTF. For the CDR3, the DNA is TGCAGCGTTGAAGACACAGTGATTGGCTACACCTTC. The V call is TRBV29-1, the J call TRBJ1-2; unclear D gene. Trimming took off 0 bases at V and 7 bases at J, with 9 bases between the two ends. Germline assignment: CDR1 SQVTM and CDR2 ANQGSEA. This CDR3 is 12 amino acids long.

In its sample, this clonotype was seen a few times. The rearrangement links TRBV5-1 to TRBJ1-1; no firm D call. The CDR3 contains 15 residues. Germline CDR1 SGHRS, CDR2 YFSETQ. Trimming removed 1 base from V and 0 bases from J, with 10 bases in between. The CDR3 sequence is CASSLQTVVNTEAFF. In DNA form, the CDR3 reads TGCGCCAGCAGCTTGCAAACCGTGGTGAACACTGAAGCTTTCTTT. Together with reference TRBV5-1 and TRBJ1-1, the CDR3 gives the full variable domain: KAGVTQTPRYLIKTRGQQVTLSCSPISGHRSVSWYQQTPGQGLQFLFEYFSETQRNKGNFPGRFSGRQFSNSRSEMNVSTLELGDSALYLCASSLQTVVNTEAFFGQGTRLTVV.

This clonotype was found a few times. Written as DNA, the CDR3 is TGCGCCAGCAGCTCGGACGCTGGAAACACCATATATTTT. Protein sequence: CASSSDAGNTIYF. The V gene is TRBV5-1, the J gene TRBJ1-3, with D hard to call. Germline V gene data show CDR1 as SGHRS and CDR2 as YFSETQ. This CDR3 is 13 amino acids long. Trimming took 3 bases from V and 2 from J, leaving 6 bases between them.

This clonotype was observed a handful of times. J is TRBJ2-1 and V is TRBV20-1, with 11 bases lining up with TRBD1. J gave up 9 bases and V 5 bases, and 9 bases lay outside the gene matches. The CDR3 length is 14 residues. CDR1 is DFQATT, CDR2 SNEGSKA, per germline (reference sequence). CDR3 sequence: CSAGQGAQVIEQFF. In DNA form, the CDR3 reads TGCAGTGCTGGACAGGGGGCGCAAGTTATTGAGCAGTTCTTC.